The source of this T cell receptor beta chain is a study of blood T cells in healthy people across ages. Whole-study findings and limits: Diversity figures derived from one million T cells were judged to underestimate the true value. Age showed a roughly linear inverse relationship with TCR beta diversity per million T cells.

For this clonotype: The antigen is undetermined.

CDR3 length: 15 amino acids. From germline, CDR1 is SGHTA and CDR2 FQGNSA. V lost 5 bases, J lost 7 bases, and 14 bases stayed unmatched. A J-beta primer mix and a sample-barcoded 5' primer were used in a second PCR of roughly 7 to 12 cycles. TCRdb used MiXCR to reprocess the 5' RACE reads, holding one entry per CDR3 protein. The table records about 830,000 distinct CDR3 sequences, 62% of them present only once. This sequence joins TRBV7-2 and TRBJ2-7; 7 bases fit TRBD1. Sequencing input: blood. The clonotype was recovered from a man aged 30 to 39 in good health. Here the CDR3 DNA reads TGTGCCAGCAGCCAGGGACAGTGGCAAGGGAATGAGCAGTACTTC. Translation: CASSQGQWQGNEQYF.